The clone carrying this T cell receptor beta chain turned up a few times. An end of the junction does not agree with germline; a read error may underlie this. This CDR3 comprises 14 residues. Germline V gene sequence: CDR1 MRHNA, CDR2 SNTAGT. TCRdb keeps only in-frame clones here, not all; method: immunoSEQ multiplex PCR. The sample lists about 97,000 clones, over 75% occurring once. These data originate in a study of T cell changes during pregnancy in multiple sclerosis. This clonotype originated in a female donor in good health, enrolled as a control in a pregnancy study. The chain employs TRBV6-4 and TRBJ2-1, with TRBD2 matching 16 bases. Sequencing used peripheral blood, obtained in the second trimester of pregnancy. The chain's CDR3 is CASNPGLAGGSWIF. The CDR3 coding sequence is TGTGCCAGCAACCCGGGACTAGCGGGAGGGAGTTGGATCTTC.